These 29 T cell receptor beta chains came from one sample sequenced in a study of technical replicates of blood from a handful of donors. Profiled with immunoSEQ multiplex PCR; TCRdb holds only in-frame clones, not every one. The sample has over 75,000 clones, 97% seen once. Sequenced input: T cells isolated from PBMCs. These receptor sequences come from a human donor in good health.

This chain uses TRBV30 with TRBJ1-5, with D tentatively TRBD1 (5 bases). The CDR3 has 13 amino acids. Trimming took off 0 bases at V and 7 bases at J, with 10 bases between the two ends. The V gene's germline CDR1 is GTSNPN and CDR2 SVGIG (reference sequence). CDR3 coding DNA: TGTGCCTGGAGTGTAATGGAGGGGCAGCCCCAGCATTTT. This sequence encodes CAWSVMEGQPQHF.

V and J are TRBV6-5 and TRBJ2-1, with 9 bases matching TRBD2. Germline trimming cut 5 bases from V and 7 bases from J; bases unmatched to any gene: 6. This CDR3 has 14 amino acids. Germline V gene data show CDR1 as MNHEY and CDR2 as SVGAGI. The DNA for the CDR3 is TGTGCCAGCAGTCTCGGACTAGCGTTTAATGAGCAGTTCTTC. The encoded protein is CASSLGLAFNEQFF.

The rearrangement links TRBV15 to TRBJ2-7, with 9 bases aligning to TRBD1. V was pared by 0 bases and J by 2 bases, with 2 bases of the junction left unmatched. The CDR3 is 15 amino acids. The germline V gene has CDR1 LNHNV and CDR2 YYDKDF (reference sequence). CDR3 loop: CATSREGTGPYEQYF. CDR3 nucleotide sequence: TGTGCCACCAGCAGAGAGGGGACAGGGCCCTACGAGCAGTACTTC.

The chain employs TRBV13 and TRBJ2-1; 13 bases align to TRBD2. Germline-derived CDR1 and CDR2 are PRHDT and FYEKMQ (reference sequence). The trim removed 7 bases at V and 1 base at J, leaving 7 bases unmatched. The CDR3 length is 17 residues. The CDR3 here is CASTGTSGIASYNEQFF. CDR3 sequence (DNA): TGTGCCAGCACCGGGACTAGCGGGATAGCGTCCTACAATGAGCAGTTCTTC.

The chain combines TRBV4-3 with TRBJ1-5; D uncertain. V was shortened by 0 bases and J by 7 bases, with 13 bases between the two germline ends. The CDR3 runs 15 residues. Germline CDR1 reads LGHNA; CDR2 reads YSLEER. CDR3 amino acids: CASSQDWAGTQPQHF. The CDR3 region has the DNA TGCGCCAGCAGCCAAGATTGGGCTGGAACGCAGCCCCAGCATTTT.

The J gene is TRBJ2-7, the V gene TRBV11-2; TRBD2 matches 7 bases. The CDR3 covers 17 residues. With 0 bases clipped from V and 0 bases from J, the junction kept 8 bases outside the gene matches. CDR1 SGHAT and CDR2 FQNNGV come from the germline V gene. For the CDR3, the DNA is TGTGCCAGCAGCTTAGAGAGGACTAGGGCGTCCTCCTACGAGCAGTACTTC. It specifies CASSLERTRASSYEQYF.

This clone was seen once. The chain recombines TRBV28 with TRBJ2-1; 7 positions agree with TRBD1. The CDR3 runs 13 residues. The germline V gene has CDR1 MDHEN and CDR2 SYDVKM. Germline trimming cut 6 bases from V and 2 bases from J; bases unmatched to any gene: 1. CDR3 region: CASRTGPYNEQFF. CDR3 nucleotides: TGTGCCAGCAGGACAGGGCCCTACAATGAGCAGTTCTTC.

The chain couples TRBV21-1 to TRBJ2-1; the D call of TRBD1 is as the table states it, not checked on the DNA. TRBV21-1 is a pseudogene segment. The CDR3 runs to 15 residues. The CDR3 region has the DNA TGTGCCAGCAGCAAAGATGACAGGGCAATAAATGAGCAGTTCTTC. Its translation is CASSKDDRAINEQFF.

The V gene is TRBV30, the J gene TRBJ1-5, with no clear D. Trimming removed 2 bases from V and 4 bases from J, with 12 bases in between. Germline V gene lookup returns CDR1 GTSNPN and CDR2 SVGIG (reference sequence). CDR3 length: 14 residues. In DNA, the CDR3 is TGTGCCTGGAGTATGGGTTCGGGAAATCAGCCCCAGCATTTT. This translates into CAWSMGSGNQPQHF.

This clone came up a few times. This chain joins TRBV29-1 and TRBJ1-1, with D perhaps TRBD1 (6 bases). V shed 2 bases and J shed 2 bases, with 12 bases lying between them. CDR1 SQVTM and CDR2 ANQGSEA come from the germline V gene. The CDR3 consists of 14 residues. CDR3 sequence: CSVEWVGGNTEAFF. The CDR3 nucleotides read TGCAGCGTTGAATGGGTAGGGGGTAACACTGAAGCTTTCTTT. Full variable domain (remainder filled in from reference TRBV29-1 and TRBJ1-1): SAVISQKPSRDICQRGTSLTIQCQVDSQVTMMFWYRQQPGQSLTLIATANQGSEATYESGFVIDKFPISRPNLTFSTLTVSNMSPEDSSIYLCSVEWVGGNTEAFFGQGTRLTVV.

The chain uses TRBV6-5 and TRBJ2-3; tentatively, D is TRBD2 (6 bases). The CDR3 runs 16 residues. V dropped 0 bases and J dropped 3 bases, with 13 bases sitting between them. Germline V lookup: CDR1 MNHEY, CDR2 SVGAGI. The CDR3 loop reads CASSYSNGGRTDTQYF. The CDR3, as DNA: TGTGCCAGCAGTTACTCGAACGGGGGAAGGACAGATACGCAGTATTTT.

This clone was detected a few times. The V gene is TRBV30, the J gene TRBJ1-2; possible D gene TRBD1, 5 bases. Trimming left V 1 base short and J 5 bases short, with 11 bases between. The CDR3 extends over 13 amino acids. Germline V gene lookup returns CDR1 GTSNPN and CDR2 SVGIG (reference sequence). CDR3 amino acids: CAWSGGRSYGYTF. CDR3 DNA sequence: TGTGCCTGGAGTGGGGGCAGGTCGTATGGCTACACCTTC.

V is TRBV7-9 and J is TRBJ2-3; maybe TRBD2 (6 bases). Germline lookup yields CDR1 SEHNR and CDR2 FQNEAQ (reference sequence). The CDR3 loop spans 15 amino acids. V lost 7 bases and J 4 bases, leaving 18 bases between the germline ends. CDR3 in amino acids: CASNLPGGKPDTQYF. DNA for the CDR3: TGTGCCAGCAATCTCCCAGGAGGGAAGCCAGATACGCAGTATTTT.

The chain combines TRBV27 with TRBJ2-1; D gene ambiguous. V lost 3 bases to trimming and J lost 8 bases, with 14 bases between them. Germline CDR1 reads MNHEY; CDR2 reads SMNVEV (reference sequence). This CDR3 spans 14 amino acids. CDR3 coding DNA: TGTGCCAGCAGTTTCGGGTCCCCCTGGGATGAGCAGTTCTTC. This encodes CASSFGSPWDEQFF.

The V and J genes are TRBV5-1 and TRBJ2-1; the D gene is possibly TRBD2 (6 bases). Deletions cut 8 bases from V and 0 bases from J, with 18 bases between. The CDR3 sequence is 16 residues long. CDR1 and CDR2 from the germline V gene are SGHRS and YFSETQ. The CDR3 coding sequence is TGCGCCAGTAGTAGCGGAGGGGACCCCTCCTACAATGAGCAGTTCTTC. Residues: CASSSGGDPSYNEQFF.

J is TRBJ2-5 and V is TRBV15, with TRBD1 matching 7 bases. The CDR3 has 14 amino acids. V shed 10 bases, J shed 5 bases, and the junction held 13 bases outside the gene matches. The germline gives CDR1 LNHNV, CDR2 YYDKDF (reference sequence). Here the CDR3 reads CASKGVQGYETQYF. CDR3 sequence (DNA): TGTGCCAGCAAGGGGGTACAGGGGTATGAGACCCAGTACTTC.

The chain joins TRBV14 to TRBJ1-2, with 7 bases that match TRBD1. The ends lost 4 bases at V and 5 bases at J; junction bases unmatched: 13. The CDR3 totals 16 residues. CDR1 is SGHDN, CDR2 FVKESK, per germline. The CDR3 DNA reads as TGTGCCAGCAGCCTCTACCGTTGGGACAGCGAATATGGCTACACCTTC. Protein sequence: CASSLYRWDSEYGYTF.

The chain carries TRBV19 and TRBJ1-3; D is ambiguous. This CDR3 comprises 13 residues. Trimming shortened V by 4 bases and J by 4 bases, and 8 bases separated the two germline ends. Germline loops: CDR1 LNHDA, CDR2 SQIVND (reference sequence). In nucleotides, the CDR3 is TGTGCCAGTAGTAGGAGCAACGGAAACACCATATATTTT. Translated: CASSRSNGNTIYF.

This chain connects TRBV19 to TRBJ1-5, with 8 bases aligning to TRBD1. The CDR3 spans 15 residues. The J segment lost 2 bases and the V segment lost 6 bases, leaving 6 bases of the junction unmatched. CDR1 LNHDA and CDR2 SQIVND come from the germline V gene (reference sequence). CDR3 bases: TGTGCCAGTAGCCTCAGGGGGCAAGGCAATCAGCCCCAGCATTTT. It translates to CASSLRGQGNQPQHF.

This chain connects TRBV28 to TRBJ2-7; 10 positions match TRBD2. The V segment lost 4 bases and the J segment 0 bases; nucleotides outside the gene matches: 6. This CDR3 has 16 residues. CDR1 and CDR2 (germline): MDHEN, SYDVKM. This CDR3 is CASSSPSGSGSYEQYF. The CDR3, as DNA: TGTGCCAGCAGTTCTCCTAGCGGGAGCGGCTCCTACGAGCAGTACTTC.

The chain employs TRBV10-3 and TRBJ1-1; D remains ambiguous. The V end was cut by 5 bases, the J end by 4 bases, with 8 bases between. The CDR3 consists of 12 residues. Germline CDR1 is ENHRY and CDR2 is SYGVKD. The chain's CDR3 is CAISSGSTEAFF. The CDR3 DNA reads TGTGCCATCAGTTCCGGTAGCACTGAAGCTTTCTTT.

The rearrangement joins TRBV5-8 to TRBJ1-3; D unclear. Germline lookup yields CDR1 SGHTS and CDR2 YDEGEE. CDR3 length equals 16 residues. Trimming left V 3 bases short and J 0 bases short, with 13 bases between. In nucleotides, the CDR3 is TGTGCCAGCAGCTCCCCTTATGTATACTCTGGAAACACCATATATTTT. Protein sequence: CASSSPYVYSGNTIYF.

This chain connects TRBV4-2 to TRBJ2-6, with 12 positions matching TRBD1. CDR1 LGHNA and CDR2 YNFKEQ come from the germline V gene. V was clipped by 2 bases and J by 2 bases; unmatched bases: 4. This CDR3 is built from 18 residues. CDR3 bases: TGTGCCAGCAGCCAATCGGGACAGGGGGCGCCTGGGGCCAACGTCCTGACTTTC. Amino acids: CASSQSGQGAPGANVLTF.

This chain links TRBV7-9 with TRBJ1-1; 12 nucleotides line up with TRBD1. J was trimmed by 10 bases and V by 7 bases; bases with no gene match: 13. The CDR3 extends over 15 amino acids. Germline CDR1 reads SEHNR; CDR2 reads FQNEAQ (reference sequence). In DNA form, the CDR3 reads TGTGCCAGCACCCCCCCGGGACAGGGGGCCCGGCGAGCTTTCTTT. Amino acids: CASTPPGQGARRAFF.

The chain combines TRBV10-3 with TRBJ1-1; D is uncertain. V lost 0 bases and J 1 base, leaving 6 bases between the germline ends. Germline assignment: CDR1 ENHRY and CDR2 SYGVKD. The CDR3 loop spans 14 amino acids. CDR3 sequence (DNA): TGTGCCATCAGTGAGTCGATGGCGAACACTGAAGCTTTCTTT. The encoded protein is CAISESMANTEAFF.

The V and J genes are TRBV7-8 and TRBJ1-2; 9 nucleotides align to TRBD1. CDR1 is SGHVS and CDR2 is FQNEAQ in the germline V gene. V shed 1 base, J shed 4 bases, and the junction held 1 base outside the gene matches. This CDR3 comprises 14 residues. CDR3 coding DNA: TGTGCCAGCAGCTTAGAGACAGGGGGCTATGGCTACACCTTC. Protein sequence: CASSLETGGYGYTF.

This clone was counted a single time. The chain has TRBV11-2 and TRBJ2-7; D perhaps matches TRBD2 (5 bases). The germline V and J ends were trimmed by 5 bases and 0 bases, with 5 bases remaining between them. CDR1 and CDR2 from the germline V gene are SGHAT and FQNNGV. The CDR3 runs to 12 residues. The CDR3 is CASSGSSYEQYF. CDR3 coding DNA: TGTGCCAGCAGCGGGAGCTCCTACGAGCAGTACTTC.

V is TRBV19 and J is TRBJ2-3, with D perhaps TRBD1 (5 bases). The CDR3 contains 14 residues. In germline, CDR1 is LNHDA, CDR2 SQIVND (reference sequence). Trimming left V 5 bases short and J 1 base short, with 10 bases between. CDR3 nucleotides: TGTGCCAGTAGTTCGTTAGGGGGCACAGATACGCAGTATTTT. The encoded protein is CASSSLGGTDTQYF.

The V gene is TRBV13, the J gene TRBJ2-3; D is unclear. There are 15 residues in the CDR3. Trimming removed 5 bases at V and 3 bases at J, with 15 bases between. CDR1 is PRHDT, CDR2 FYEKMQ, per germline (reference sequence). The CDR3 region is CASSVWSLGTDTQYF. CDR3 coding DNA: TGTGCCAGCAGCGTTTGGAGTTTAGGAACAGATACGCAGTATTTT.